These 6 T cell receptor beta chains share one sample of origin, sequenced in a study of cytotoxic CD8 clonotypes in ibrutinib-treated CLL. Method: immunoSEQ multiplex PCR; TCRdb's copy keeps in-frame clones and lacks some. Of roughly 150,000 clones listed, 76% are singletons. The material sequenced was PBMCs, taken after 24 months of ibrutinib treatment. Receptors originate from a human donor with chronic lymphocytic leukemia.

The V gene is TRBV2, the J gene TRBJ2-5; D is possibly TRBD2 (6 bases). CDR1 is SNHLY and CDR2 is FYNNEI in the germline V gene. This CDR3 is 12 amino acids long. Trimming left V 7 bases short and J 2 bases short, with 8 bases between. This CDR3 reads CASKSGQETQYF. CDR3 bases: TGTGCCAGCAAGAGCGGGCAAGAGACCCAGTACTTC.

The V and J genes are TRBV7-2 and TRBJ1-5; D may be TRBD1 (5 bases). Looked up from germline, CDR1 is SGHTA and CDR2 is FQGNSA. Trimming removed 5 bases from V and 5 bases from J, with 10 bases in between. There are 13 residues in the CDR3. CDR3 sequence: CASSLQGDQPQHF. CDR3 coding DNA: TGTGCCAGCAGCCTCCAGGGAGATCAGCCCCAGCATTTT.

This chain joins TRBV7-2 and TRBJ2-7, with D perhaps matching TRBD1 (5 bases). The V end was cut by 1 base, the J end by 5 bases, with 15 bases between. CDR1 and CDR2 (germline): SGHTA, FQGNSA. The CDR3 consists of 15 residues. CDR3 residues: CASSLGGRSQDEQYF. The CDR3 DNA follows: TGTGCCAGCAGCTTAGGGGGCCGAAGCCAGGACGAGCAGTACTTC.

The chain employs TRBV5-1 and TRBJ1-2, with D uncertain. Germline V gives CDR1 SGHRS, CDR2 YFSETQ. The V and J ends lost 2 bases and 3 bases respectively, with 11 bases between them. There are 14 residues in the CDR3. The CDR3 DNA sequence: TGCGCCAGCAGCTTAGGCACCCTAGACTATGGCTACACCTTC. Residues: CASSLGTLDYGYTF.

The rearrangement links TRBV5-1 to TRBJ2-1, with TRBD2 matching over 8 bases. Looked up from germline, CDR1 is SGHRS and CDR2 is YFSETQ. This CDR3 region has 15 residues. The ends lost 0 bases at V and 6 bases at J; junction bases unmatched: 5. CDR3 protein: CASSLALAGGNEQFF. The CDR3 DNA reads TGCGCCAGCAGCTTGGCCCTGGCGGGGGGCAATGAGCAGTTCTTC.

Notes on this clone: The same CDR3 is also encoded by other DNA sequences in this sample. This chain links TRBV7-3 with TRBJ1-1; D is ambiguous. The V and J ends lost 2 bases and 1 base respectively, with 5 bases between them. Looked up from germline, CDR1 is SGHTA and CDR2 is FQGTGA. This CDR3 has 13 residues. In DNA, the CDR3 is TGTGCCAGCAGCTTAGAGGGGAACACTGAAGCTTTCTTT. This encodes CASSLEGNTEAFF.